This T cell receptor (beta chain) was identified in a study of shared clonotypes between healthy human individuals. The V and J ends lost 7 bases and 0 bases respectively, with 7 bases between them. Germline V gene lookup returns CDR1 SGHRS and CDR2 YFSETQ. The CDR3 has 12 amino acids. Libraries were prepared by immunoSEQ multiplex PCR; TCRdb keeps only in-frame clonotypes and omits some of them. In the table there are around 1 million clones, over 60% of which are singletons. Overall study results and limits: Generation of non-shared clonotypes was less probable than generation of clonotypes shared by all four donors. Naive CD4 clonotype sharing across several donors was 4% to 5.5%.

Comments on this clone: Its antigen remains unknown.

Sequenced sample: memory CD4+ T cells sorted from blood. Described subset: CD45RA-negative fraction. This TCR derives from a man between 18 and 35 years old in good health. The genes are TRBV5-1 and TRBJ2-5; D is perhaps TRBD1 (6 bases). CDR3 in DNA: TGCGCCAGCGGGGACAACCAAGAGACCCAGTACTTC. Translation: CASGDNQETQYF.